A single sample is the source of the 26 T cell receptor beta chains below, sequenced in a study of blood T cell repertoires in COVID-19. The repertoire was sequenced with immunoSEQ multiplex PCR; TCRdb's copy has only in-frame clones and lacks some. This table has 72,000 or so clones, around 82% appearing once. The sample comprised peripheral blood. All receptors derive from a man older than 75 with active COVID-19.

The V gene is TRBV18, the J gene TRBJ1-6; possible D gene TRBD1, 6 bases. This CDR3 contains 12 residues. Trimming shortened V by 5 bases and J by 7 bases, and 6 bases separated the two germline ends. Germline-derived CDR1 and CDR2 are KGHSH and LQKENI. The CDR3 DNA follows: TGTGCCAGCTCAGACAGGAATTCACCCCTCCACTTT. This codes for CASSDRNSPLHF.

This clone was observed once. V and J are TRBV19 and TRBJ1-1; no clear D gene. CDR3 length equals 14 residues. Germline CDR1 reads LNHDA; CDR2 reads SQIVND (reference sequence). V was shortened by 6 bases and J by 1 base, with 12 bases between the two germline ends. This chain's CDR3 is CASSPSTENTEAFF. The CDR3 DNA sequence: TGTGCCAGTAGCCCGAGCACAGAGAACACTGAAGCTTTCTTT.

The CDR3 loop is CASLPAGTGANVLTF. In DNA form, the CDR3 reads TGTGCCAGCCTCCCTGCGGGGACTGGGGCCAACGTCCTGACTTTC. The V call is TRBV6-5, the J call TRBJ2-6; a weak D match, TRBD2 (6 bases). The CDR3 totals 15 residues. Trimming cost V 8 bases and J 2 bases, with 13 bases left between them. Germline V lookup: CDR1 MNHEY, CDR2 SVGAGI.

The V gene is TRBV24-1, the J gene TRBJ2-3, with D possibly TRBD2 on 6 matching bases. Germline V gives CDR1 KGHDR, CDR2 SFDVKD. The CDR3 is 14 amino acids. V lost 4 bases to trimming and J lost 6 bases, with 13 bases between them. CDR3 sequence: CATSDPSGEDTQYF. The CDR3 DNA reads TGTGCCACCAGTGACCCGTCGGGGGAGGATACGCAGTATTTT.

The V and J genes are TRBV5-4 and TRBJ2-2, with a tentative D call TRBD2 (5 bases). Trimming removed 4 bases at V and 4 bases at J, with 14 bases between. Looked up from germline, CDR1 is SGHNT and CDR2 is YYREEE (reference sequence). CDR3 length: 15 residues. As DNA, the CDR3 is TGTGCCAGCAGCCCAAGAGGGCAAGGCACCGGGGAGCTGTTTTTT. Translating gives CASSPRGQGTGELFF.

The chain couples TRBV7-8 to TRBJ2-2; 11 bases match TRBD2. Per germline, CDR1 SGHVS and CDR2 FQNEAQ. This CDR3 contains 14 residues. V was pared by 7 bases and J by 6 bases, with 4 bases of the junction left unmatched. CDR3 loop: CASKPGLAAGELFF. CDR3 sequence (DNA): TGTGCCAGCAAACCGGGACTAGCGGCCGGGGAGCTGTTTTTT. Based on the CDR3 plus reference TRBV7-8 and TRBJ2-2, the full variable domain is GAGVSQSPRYKVAKRGQDVALRCDPISGHVSLFWYQQALGQGPEFLTYFQNEAQLDKSGLPSDRFFAERPEGSVSTLKIQRTQQEDSAVYLCASKPGLAAGELFFGEGSRLTVL.

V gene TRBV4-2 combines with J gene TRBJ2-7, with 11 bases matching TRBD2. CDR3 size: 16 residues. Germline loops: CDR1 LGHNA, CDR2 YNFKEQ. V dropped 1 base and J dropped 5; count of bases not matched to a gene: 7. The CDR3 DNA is TGTGCCAGCAGCCAAGCCCTAGCGGGGGGCCAGAACGAGCAGTACTTC. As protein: CASSQALAGGQNEQYF.

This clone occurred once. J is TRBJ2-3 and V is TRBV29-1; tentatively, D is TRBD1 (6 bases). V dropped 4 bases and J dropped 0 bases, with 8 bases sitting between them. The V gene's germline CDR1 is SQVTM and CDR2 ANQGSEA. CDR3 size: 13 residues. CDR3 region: CSVGGPSTDTQYF. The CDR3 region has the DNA TGCAGCGTTGGGGGGCCCAGCACAGATACGCAGTATTTT.

CDR3 region: CASSPHPRSTDTQYF. CDR3 bases: TGTGCCAGCAGCCCGCACCCCAGAAGCACAGATACGCAGTATTTT. The chain couples TRBV2 to TRBJ2-3; D is undetermined. Germline V gene sequence: CDR1 SNHLY, CDR2 FYNNEI. This CDR3 region has 15 residues. V was pared by 6 bases and J by 0 bases, with 13 bases between.

The CDR3 reads CASIRTSGSTGELFF. The CDR3 coding sequence is TGTGCCAGTATCCGGACTAGCGGGAGTACCGGGGAGCTGTTTTTT. This chain connects TRBV19 to TRBJ2-2, with 13 bases that match TRBD2. V shed 7 bases, J shed 5 bases, and the junction held 4 bases outside the gene matches. The CDR3 loop spans 15 amino acids. In germline, CDR1 is LNHDA, CDR2 SQIVND (reference sequence).

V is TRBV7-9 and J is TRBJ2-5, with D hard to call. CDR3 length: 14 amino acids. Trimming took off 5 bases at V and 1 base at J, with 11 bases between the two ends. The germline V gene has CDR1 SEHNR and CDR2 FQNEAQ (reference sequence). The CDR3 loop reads CASSPDSLQETQYF. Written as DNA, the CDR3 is TGTGCCAGCAGCCCCGACTCTCTCCAAGAGACCCAGTACTTC.

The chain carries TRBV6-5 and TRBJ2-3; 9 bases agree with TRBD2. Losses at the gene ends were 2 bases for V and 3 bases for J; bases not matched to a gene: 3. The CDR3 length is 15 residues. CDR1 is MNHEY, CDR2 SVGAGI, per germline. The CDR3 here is CASSYGRGGTDTQYF. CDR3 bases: TGTGCCAGCAGTTACGGGCGGGGGGGGACAGATACGCAGTATTTT.

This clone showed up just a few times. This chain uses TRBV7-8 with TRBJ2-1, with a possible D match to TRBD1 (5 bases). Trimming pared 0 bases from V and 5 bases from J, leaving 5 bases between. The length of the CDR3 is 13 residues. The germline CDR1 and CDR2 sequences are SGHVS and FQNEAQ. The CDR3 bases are TGTGCCAGCAGCTTAGCGGGGCACAATGAGCAGTTCTTC. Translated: CASSLAGHNEQFF.

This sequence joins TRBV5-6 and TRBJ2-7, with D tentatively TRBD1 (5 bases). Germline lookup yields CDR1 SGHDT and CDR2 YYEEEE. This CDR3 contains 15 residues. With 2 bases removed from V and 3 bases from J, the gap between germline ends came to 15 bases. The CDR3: CASSLGVRADYEQYF. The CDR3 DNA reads TGTGCCAGCAGCTTAGGCGTCAGGGCCGACTACGAGCAGTACTTC.

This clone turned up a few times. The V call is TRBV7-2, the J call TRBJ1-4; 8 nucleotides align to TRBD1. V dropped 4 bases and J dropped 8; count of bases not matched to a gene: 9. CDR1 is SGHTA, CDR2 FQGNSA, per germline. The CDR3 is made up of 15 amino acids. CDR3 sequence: CASSSTTGVWEKLFF. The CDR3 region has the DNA TGTGCCAGCAGCTCAACGACAGGGGTCTGGGAAAAACTGTTTTTT.

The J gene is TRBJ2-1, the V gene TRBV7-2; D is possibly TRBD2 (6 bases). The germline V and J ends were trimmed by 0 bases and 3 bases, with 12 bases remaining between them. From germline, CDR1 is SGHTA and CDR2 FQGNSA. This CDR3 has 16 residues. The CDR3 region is CASSLARGKHYNEQFF. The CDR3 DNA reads TGTGCCAGCAGCTTAGCCCGGGGGAAGCACTACAATGAGCAGTTCTTC.

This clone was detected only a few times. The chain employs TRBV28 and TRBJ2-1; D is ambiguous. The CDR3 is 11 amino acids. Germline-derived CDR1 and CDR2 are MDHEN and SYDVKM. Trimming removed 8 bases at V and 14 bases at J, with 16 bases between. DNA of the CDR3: TGTGCCAGCGGTGATCCCGTAACAAAGTTCTTC. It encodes CASGDPVTKFF.

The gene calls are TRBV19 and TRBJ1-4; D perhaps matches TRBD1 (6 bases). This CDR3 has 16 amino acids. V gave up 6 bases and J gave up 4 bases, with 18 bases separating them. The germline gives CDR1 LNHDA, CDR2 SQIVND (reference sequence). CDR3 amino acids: CASSGNGQLSNEKLFF. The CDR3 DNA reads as TGTGCCAGTAGCGGAAACGGACAGTTAAGTAATGAAAAACTGTTTTTT.

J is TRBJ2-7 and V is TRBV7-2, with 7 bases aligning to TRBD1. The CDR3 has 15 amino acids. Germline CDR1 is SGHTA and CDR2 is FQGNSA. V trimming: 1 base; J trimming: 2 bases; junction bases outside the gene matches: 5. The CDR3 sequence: CASSLVQGSTYEQYF. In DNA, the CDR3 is TGTGCCAGCAGCTTAGTACAGGGGAGTACCTACGAGCAGTACTTC.

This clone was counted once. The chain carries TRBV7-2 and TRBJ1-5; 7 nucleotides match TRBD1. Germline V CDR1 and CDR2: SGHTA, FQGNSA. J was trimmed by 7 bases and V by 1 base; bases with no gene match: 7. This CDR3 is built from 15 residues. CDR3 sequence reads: CASSLGDSWDQPQHF. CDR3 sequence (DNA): TGTGCCAGCAGCTTAGGGGACAGTTGGGACCAGCCCCAGCATTTT.

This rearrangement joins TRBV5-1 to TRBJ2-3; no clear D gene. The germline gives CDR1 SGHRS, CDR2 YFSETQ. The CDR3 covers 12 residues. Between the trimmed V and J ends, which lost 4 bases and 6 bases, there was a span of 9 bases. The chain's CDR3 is CASSRSRDTQYF. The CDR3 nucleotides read TGCGCCAGCAGCCGGAGTCGGGATACGCAGTATTTT.

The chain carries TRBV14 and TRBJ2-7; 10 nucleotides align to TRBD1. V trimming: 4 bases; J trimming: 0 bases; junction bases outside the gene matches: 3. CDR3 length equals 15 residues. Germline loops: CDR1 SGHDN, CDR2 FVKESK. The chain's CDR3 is CASSPGQGLSYEQYF. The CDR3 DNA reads TGTGCCAGCAGCCCGGGACAGGGGCTCTCCTACGAGCAGTACTTC.

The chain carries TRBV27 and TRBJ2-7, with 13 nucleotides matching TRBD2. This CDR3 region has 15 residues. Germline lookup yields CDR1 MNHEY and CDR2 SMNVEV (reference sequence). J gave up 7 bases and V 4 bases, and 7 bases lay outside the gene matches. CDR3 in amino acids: CASSSGLAGIREQYF. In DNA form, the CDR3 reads TGTGCCAGCAGTTCGGGACTAGCGGGAATTCGGGAGCAGTACTTC.

CDR3 in amino acids: CASSPERQGNEKLFF. The CDR3 DNA follows: TGTGCCAGCAGCCCGGAGAGACAGGGTAATGAAAAACTGTTTTTT. The genes are TRBV11-2 and TRBJ1-4; 7 positions agree with TRBD1. Germline loops: CDR1 SGHAT, CDR2 FQNNGV. Trimming took 5 bases from V and 4 from J; bases not matched to a gene: 7. The CDR3 has 15 residues.

The CDR3 DNA reads TGTGCCAGCAGCATTAGCAGTTGGGAGACCCAGTACTTC. It specifies CASSISSWETQYF. V and J are TRBV7-2 and TRBJ2-5; D uncertain. Germline V gene data show CDR1 as SGHTA and CDR2 as FQGNSA. There are 13 residues in the CDR3. V was shortened by 5 bases and J by 5 bases, with 12 bases between the two germline ends. The variable domain in full, with the rest retrieved from reference TRBV7-2 and TRBJ2-5, is GAGVSQSPSNKVTEKGKDVELRCDPISGHTALYWYRQSLGQGLEFLIYFQGNSAPDKSGLPSDRFSAERTGGSVSTLTIQRTQQEDSAVYLCASSISSWETQYFGPGTRLLVL.

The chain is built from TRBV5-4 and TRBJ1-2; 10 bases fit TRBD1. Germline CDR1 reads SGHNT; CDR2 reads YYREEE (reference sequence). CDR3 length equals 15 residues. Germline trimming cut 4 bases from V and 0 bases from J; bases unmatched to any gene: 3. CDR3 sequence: CASSDGTGANYGYTF. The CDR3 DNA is TGTGCCAGCAGCGACGGGACAGGGGCTAACTATGGCTACACCTTC. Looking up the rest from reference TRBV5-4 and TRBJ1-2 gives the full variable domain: ETGVTQSPTHLIKTRGQQVTLRCSSQSGHNTVSWYQQALGQGPQFIFQYYREEENGRGNFPPRFSGLQFPNYSSELNVNALELDDSALYLCASSDGTGANYGYTFGSGTRLTVV.